The clone carrying this T cell receptor (beta chain) was recorded only once. This sample was included in a study of technical replicates of blood from a few donors. Libraries were prepared by immunoSEQ multiplex PCR; TCRdb keeps only in-frame clonotypes and omits some of them. Among approximately 74,000 clones, 95% to 98% were seen once, and the ten largest hold over 0.15%. This CDR3 is 19 amino acids long. Trimming removed 8 bases at V and 3 bases at J, with 32 bases between. Germline V CDR1 and CDR2: SNHLY, FYNNEI. The sample consisted of T cells isolated from PBMCs. The V call is TRBV2, the J call TRBJ2-7; D may be TRBD1 (5 bases). The clonotype was recovered from a human donor in good health. The chain's CDR3 is CASLEGKGHRSNEDYEQYF. CDR3 nucleotides: TGTGCCAGCTTAGAAGGGAAAGGACATCGGAGTAACGAAGACTACGAGCAGTACTTC. The complete variable domain, with remaining parts taken from reference TRBV2 and TRBJ2-7, reads EPEVTQTPSHQVTQMGQEVILRCVPISNHLYFYWYRQILGQKVEFLVSFYNNEISEKSEIFDDQFSVERPDGSNFTLKIRSTKLEDSAMYFCASLEGKGHRSNEDYEQYFGPGTRLTVT.